These T cell receptor beta chains were read from a single sample in a study of cytomegalovirus exposure and HLA in healthy donors. Sequencing was performed with immunoSEQ multiplex PCR; in TCRdb, only in-frame clones are kept and a portion is missing. The table records roughly 100,000 clones, 60% to 70% of them present only once. Sequenced sample: PBMCs. Receptor source: a woman in her forties or fifties in good health and CMV-seronegative. Each CDR3 is given without its conserved first and last residue.

v_gene,CDR3aa
TRBV7-7,ASSFGTGSYEQY
TRBV5-4,ASSVVPSGGATGELF
TRBV11-2,ASSLPLLTVQYQETQY
TRBV5-6,ASSTGQGLNNSPLH
TRBV7-9,ASTRPGQGGEQY
TRBV5-1,ASSLDPPGSVSGTKNEQF
TRBV7-2,ASSTDSGQETQY
TRBV7-9,ASSLFGGADSPLH
TRBV5-4,ASSLGGGSSYNEQF
TRBV4-1,ASSHLLSDRDSNQPQH
TRBV5-6,ASSRTTGEFEAF
TRBV4-2,ASSQADSGANVLT
TRBV19,ASSIPRTGLSGNTIY
TRBV29-1,SVEENEGSATQY
TRBV19,ASSIARQGAYGYT
TRBV14,ASSFSGTGELF
TRBV11-3,ASSTLRGGSGELTDTQY
TRBV9,ASSRQAGHEQF
TRBV6-5,ASGPGQSTDTQY
TRBV4-3,ASSQEASGSLNNEQF
TRBV28,ATNKLPGQGHTGELF
TRBV25-1,ASSESSQGISSGYGYT
TRBV30,AWSTGGFETQY
TRBV29-1,SARTGPRGEQF
TRBV5-1,ASRSDTGELF
TRBV6-4,ASRAGTSDYEQY
TRBV11-2,ASSVDPSGPQH
TRBV7-2,ASSLAEGAWGNTIY
TRBV25-1,ASSGILGLRY
TRBV7-9,ASSRYLGTGGITEAF
TRBV19,ASTPWEGMDTEAF
TRBV10-3,AISDGGRSTDTQY
TRBV6-4,ASSGGTSGTGELF
TRBV4-2,ASSLGQDQETQY
TRBV7-8,ASSFSDRDRDIQY
TRBV9,ASSVTTGELF
TRBV5-5,ASSLWDRAYEQY
TRBV7-6,ASSPRQAIATLSYEQY
TRBV10-2,ASGLDRLSPLH
TRBV18,ASSNMGQRQETQY
TRBV6-1,ASSEGLAGGSFTDTQY
TRBV2,ASSPGQGVNSPLH
TRBV30,AWSGNNEQF
TRBV7-2,ASMDGTGVQPQH
TRBV10-1,ASSESTANNEQF
TRBV29-1,SVVGMEDQETQY
TRBV28,ASIKDYPYEQY
TRBV7-8,ASSARQGSYEQY
TRBV30,AWTRGAGELF
TRBV11-3,ASSLATSRERVQETQY
TRBV2,ASRRQGGGETQY
TRBV5-1,ASSSAGGEDEQY
TRBV5-1,ASSVGQGQRYT
TRBV7-8,ASSLESGSYNSPLH
TRBV7-2,ASSPQGDTEAF
TRBV6-5,ASSYWEETEAF
TRBV2,ASSATLTSGRWGEQF
TRBV28,ASMERNRGGTEAF
TRBV5-8,ASSVMNTEAF